This TCR beta chain was obtained from a study of blood T cell repertoires in COVID-19. Study-wide context: COVID-19 samples from acute and convalescent phases originated in the United States, Italy and Spain. From T cells, B-cell-depleted T cells, or PBMCs came the material, which was cDNA or gDNA.

Germline V CDR1 and CDR2: LGHNA, YNFKEQ. Deletions cut 1 base from V and 2 bases from J, with 14 bases between. The length of the CDR3 is 16 residues. Authors' data handling: The authors estimated nucleated cell counts from reference gene primer amplification. Some clones are missing from TCRdb's copy, which holds only in-frame ones; the method was immunoSEQ multiplex PCR. Clone size and V and J calls were adopted from that table, with D and trimming inferred from the DNA. This table holds fewer than 500,000 clones, approximately 80% found once. The TCR sequence derives from a human donor with acute or convalescent COVID-19. The donor label of this sample is uncertain. The rearrangement joins TRBV4-2 to TRBJ1-2, with a tentative D call TRBD1 (5 bases). The sequenced sample was peripheral blood. For the CDR3, the DNA is TGTGCCAGCAGCCAAGTTCAGGGCATGGTAAACTATGGCTACACCTTC. Translating gives CASSQVQGMVNYGYTF.